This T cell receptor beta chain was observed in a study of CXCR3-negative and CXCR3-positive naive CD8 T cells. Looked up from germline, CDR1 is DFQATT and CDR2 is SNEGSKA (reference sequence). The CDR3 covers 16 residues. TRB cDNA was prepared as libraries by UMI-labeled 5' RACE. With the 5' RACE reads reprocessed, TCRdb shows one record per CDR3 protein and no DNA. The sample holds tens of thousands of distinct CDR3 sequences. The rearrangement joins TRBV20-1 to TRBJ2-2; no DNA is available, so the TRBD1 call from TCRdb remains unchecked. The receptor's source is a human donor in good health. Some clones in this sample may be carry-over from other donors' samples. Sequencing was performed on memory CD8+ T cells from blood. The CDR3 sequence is CSARDPGRGDTGELFF.